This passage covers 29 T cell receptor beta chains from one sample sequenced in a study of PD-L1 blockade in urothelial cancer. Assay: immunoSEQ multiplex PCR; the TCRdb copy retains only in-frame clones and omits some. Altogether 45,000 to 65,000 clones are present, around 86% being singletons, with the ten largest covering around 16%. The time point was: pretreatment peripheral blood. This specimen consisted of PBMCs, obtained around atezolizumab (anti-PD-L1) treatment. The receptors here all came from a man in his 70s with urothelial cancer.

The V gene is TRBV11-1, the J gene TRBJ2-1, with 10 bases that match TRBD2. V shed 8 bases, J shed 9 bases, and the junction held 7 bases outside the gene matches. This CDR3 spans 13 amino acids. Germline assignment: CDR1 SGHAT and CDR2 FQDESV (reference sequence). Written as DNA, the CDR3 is TGTGCCAGCTCCATAGCGGGAGGAATTGAGCAGTTCTTC. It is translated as CASSIAGGIEQFF.

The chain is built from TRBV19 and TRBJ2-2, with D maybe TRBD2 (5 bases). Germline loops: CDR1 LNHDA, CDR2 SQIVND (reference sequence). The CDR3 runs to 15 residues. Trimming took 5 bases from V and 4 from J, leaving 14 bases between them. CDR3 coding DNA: TGTGCCAGTAGTCCGGAGGACTTCGGCACCGGGGAGCTGTTTTTT. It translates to CASSPEDFGTGELFF. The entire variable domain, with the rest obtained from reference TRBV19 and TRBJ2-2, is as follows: DGGITQSPKYLFRKEGQNVTLSCEQNLNHDAMYWYRQDPGQGLRLIYYSQIVNDFQKGDIAEGYSVSREKKESFPLTVTSAQKNPTAFYLCASSPEDFGTGELFFGEGSRLTVL.

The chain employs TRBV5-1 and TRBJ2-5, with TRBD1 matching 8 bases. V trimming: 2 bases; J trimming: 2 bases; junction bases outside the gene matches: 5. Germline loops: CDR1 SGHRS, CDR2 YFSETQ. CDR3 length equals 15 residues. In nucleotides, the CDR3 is TGCGCCAGCAGCTTCTCGACAGGGGAGCAAGAGACCCAGTACTTC. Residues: CASSFSTGEQETQYF.

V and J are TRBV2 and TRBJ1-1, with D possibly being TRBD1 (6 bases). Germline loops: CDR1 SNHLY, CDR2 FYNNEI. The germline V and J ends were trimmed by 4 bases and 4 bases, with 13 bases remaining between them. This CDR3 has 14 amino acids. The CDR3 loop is CASSVSRGGTEAFF. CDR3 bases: TGTGCCAGCAGTGTCTCCAGGGGTGGCACTGAAGCTTTCTTT.

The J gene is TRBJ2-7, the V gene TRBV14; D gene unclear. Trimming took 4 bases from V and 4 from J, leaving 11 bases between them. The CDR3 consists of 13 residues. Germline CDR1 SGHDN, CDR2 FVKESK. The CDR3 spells CASSLLRQYEQYF. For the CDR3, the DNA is TGTGCCAGCAGCCTCCTCAGGCAATACGAGCAGTACTTC. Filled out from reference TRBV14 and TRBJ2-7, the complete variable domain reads EAGVTQFPSHSVIEKGQTVTLRCDPISGHDNLYWYRRVMGKEIKFLLHFVKESKQDESGMPNNRFLAERTGGTYSTLKVQPAELEDSGVYFCASSLLRQYEQYFGPGTRLTVT.

The CDR3 loop is CASSLGRGVHEQYF. The CDR3 DNA reads as TGTGCCAGCAGCTTAGGAAGGGGCGTCCACGAGCAGTACTTC. This rearrangement joins TRBV13 to TRBJ2-5; D possibly corresponds to TRBD1 (5 bases). The J call may be faulty, since TRBJ2-7 better matches the DNA end. The CDR3 sequence is 14 residues long. The germline CDR1 and CDR2 sequences are PRHDT and FYEKMQ (reference sequence).

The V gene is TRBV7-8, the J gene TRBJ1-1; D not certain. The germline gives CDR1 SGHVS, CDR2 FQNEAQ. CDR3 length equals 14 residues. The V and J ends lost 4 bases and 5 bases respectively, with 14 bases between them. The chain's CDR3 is CASSSPTRGTEAFF. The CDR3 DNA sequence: TGTGCCAGCAGCTCCCCAACGAGAGGGACTGAAGCTTTCTTT.

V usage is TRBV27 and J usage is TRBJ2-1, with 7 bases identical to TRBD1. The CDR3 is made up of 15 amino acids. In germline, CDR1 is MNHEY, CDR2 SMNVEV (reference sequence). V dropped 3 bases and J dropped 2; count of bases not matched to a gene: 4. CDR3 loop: CASSFSGQTYNEQFF. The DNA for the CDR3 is TGTGCCAGCAGTTTTTCGGGACAGACCTACAATGAGCAGTTCTTC.

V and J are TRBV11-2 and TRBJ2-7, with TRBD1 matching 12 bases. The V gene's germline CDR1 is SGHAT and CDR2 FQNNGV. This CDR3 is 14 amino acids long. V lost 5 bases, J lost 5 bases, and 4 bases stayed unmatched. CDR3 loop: CASSPGTGGHEQYF. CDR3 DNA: TGTGCCAGCAGCCCCGGGACAGGGGGCCACGAGCAGTACTTC.

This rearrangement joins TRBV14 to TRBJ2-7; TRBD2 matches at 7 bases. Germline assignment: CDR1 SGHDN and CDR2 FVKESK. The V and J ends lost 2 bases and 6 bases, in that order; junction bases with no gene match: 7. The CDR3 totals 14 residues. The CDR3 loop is CASSQFPGGGEQYF. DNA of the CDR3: TGTGCCAGCAGCCAATTTCCGGGGGGTGGCGAGCAGTACTTC.

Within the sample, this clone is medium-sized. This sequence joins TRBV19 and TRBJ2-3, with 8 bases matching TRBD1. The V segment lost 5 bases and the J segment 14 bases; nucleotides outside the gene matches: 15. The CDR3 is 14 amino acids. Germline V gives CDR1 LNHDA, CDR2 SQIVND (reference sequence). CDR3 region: CASSLGQGLGYAYF. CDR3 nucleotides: TGTGCCAGTAGTCTAGGACAGGGATTGGGATACGCGTATTTT.

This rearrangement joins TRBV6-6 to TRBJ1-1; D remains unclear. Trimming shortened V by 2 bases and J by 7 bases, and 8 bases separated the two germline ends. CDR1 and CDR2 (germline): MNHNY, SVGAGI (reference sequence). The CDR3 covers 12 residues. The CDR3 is CASSYGEFEAFF. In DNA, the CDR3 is TGTGCCAGCAGTTACGGTGAGTTTGAAGCTTTCTTT.

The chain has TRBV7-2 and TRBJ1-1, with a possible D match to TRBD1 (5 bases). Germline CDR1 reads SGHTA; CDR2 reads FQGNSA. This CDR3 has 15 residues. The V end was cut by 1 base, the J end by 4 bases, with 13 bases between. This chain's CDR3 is CASSLGQAGPTEAFF. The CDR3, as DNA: TGTGCCAGCAGCTTAGGGCAGGCGGGGCCCACTGAAGCTTTCTTT.

CDR3 DNA sequence: TGTGCCAGCAGCTCCCTGATTAGCGGGGACTACAATGAGCAGTTCTTC. Protein sequence: CASSSLISGDYNEQFF. The chain links TRBV7-9 to TRBJ2-1, with TRBD2 identical over 8 bases. This CDR3 spans 16 amino acids. Germline CDR1 reads SEHNR; CDR2 reads FQNEAQ (reference sequence). Germline trimming cut 4 bases from V and 3 bases from J; bases unmatched to any gene: 8.

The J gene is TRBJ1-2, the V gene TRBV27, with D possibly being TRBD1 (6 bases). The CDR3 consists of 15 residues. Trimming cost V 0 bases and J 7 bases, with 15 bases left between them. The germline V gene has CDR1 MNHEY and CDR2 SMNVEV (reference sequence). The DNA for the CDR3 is TGTGCCAGCAGTTTATCTGCGGACAGTATCTCTGGCTACACCTTC. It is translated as CASSLSADSISGYTF.

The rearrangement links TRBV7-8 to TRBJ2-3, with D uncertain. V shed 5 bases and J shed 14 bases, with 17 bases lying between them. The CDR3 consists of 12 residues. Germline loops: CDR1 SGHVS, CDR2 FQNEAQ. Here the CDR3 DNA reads TGTGCCAGCAGCCCGAATTACAGATACGCGTATTTT. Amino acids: CASSPNYRYAYF.

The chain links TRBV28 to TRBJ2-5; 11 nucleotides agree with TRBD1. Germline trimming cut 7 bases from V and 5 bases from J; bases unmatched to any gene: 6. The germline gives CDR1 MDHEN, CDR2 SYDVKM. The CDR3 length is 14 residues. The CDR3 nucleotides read TGTGCCAGCATCCCGGGACAGGGGGGCGAGACCCAGTACTTC. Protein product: CASIPGQGGETQYF.

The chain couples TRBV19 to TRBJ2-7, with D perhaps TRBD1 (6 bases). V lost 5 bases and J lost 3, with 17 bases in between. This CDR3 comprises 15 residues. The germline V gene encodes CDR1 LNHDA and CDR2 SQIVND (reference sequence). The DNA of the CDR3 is TGTGCCAGTAGTCCACGTGTTCAGGGGCTCTACGAGCAGTACTTC. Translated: CASSPRVQGLYEQYF.

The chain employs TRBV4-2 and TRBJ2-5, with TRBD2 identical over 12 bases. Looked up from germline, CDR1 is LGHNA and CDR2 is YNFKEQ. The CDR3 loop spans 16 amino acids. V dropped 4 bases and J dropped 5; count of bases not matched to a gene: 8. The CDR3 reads CASSRDHGLAGETQYF. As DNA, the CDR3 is TGTGCCAGCAGCCGGGACCACGGACTAGCGGGGGAGACCCAGTACTTC.

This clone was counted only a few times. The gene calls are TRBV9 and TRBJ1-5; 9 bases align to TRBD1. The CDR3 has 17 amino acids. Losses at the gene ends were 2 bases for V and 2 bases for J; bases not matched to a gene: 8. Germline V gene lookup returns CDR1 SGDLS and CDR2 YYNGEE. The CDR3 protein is CASSVPGQGHGNQPQHF. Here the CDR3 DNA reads TGTGCCAGCAGCGTTCCGGGACAGGGTCATGGCAATCAGCCCCAGCATTTT.

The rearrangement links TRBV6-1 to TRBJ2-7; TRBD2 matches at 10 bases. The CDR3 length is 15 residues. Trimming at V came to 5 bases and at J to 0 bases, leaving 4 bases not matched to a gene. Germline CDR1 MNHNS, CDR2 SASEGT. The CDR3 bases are TGTGCCAGCAGTCTCAGCGGGAGGGCCTCCTACGAGCAGTACTTC. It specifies CASSLSGRASYEQYF.

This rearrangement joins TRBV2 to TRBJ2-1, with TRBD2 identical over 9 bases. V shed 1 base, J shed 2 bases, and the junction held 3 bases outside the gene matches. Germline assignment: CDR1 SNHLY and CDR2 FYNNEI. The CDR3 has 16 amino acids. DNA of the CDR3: TGTGCCAGCAGTGAAGAATCTAGCGGGGCCTACAATGAGCAGTTCTTC. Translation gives CASSEESSGAYNEQFF.

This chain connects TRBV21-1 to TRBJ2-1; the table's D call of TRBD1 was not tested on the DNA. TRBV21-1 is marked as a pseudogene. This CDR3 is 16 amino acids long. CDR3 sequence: CASRFLDRREYNEQFF. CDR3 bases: TGTGCCAGCAGATTTTTGGACAGGAGAGAATACAATGAGCAGTTCTTC.

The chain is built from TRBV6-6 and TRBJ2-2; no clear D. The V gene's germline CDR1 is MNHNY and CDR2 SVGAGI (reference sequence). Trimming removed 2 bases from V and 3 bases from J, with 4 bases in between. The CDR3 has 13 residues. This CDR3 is CASSYGDTGELFF. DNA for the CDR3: TGTGCCAGCAGTTACGGAGACACCGGGGAGCTGTTTTTT.

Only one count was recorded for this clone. The CDR3 here is CASSRTTYNEQFF. The CDR3 DNA follows: TGTGCCAGCAGCCGGACTACCTACAATGAGCAGTTCTTC. V is TRBV7-9 and J is TRBJ2-1, with D tentatively TRBD2 (6 bases). The V end lost 5 bases, the J end lost 2 bases, and 7 bases lay between the germline ends. Germline loops: CDR1 SEHNR, CDR2 FQNEAQ (reference sequence). The CDR3 runs 13 residues.

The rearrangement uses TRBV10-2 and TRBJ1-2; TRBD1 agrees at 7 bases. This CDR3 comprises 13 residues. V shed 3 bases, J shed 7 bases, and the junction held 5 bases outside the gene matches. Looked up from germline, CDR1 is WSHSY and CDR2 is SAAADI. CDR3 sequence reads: CASSDPRGSGYTF. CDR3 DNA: TGCGCCAGCAGTGACCCCAGGGGGAGTGGCTACACCTTC.

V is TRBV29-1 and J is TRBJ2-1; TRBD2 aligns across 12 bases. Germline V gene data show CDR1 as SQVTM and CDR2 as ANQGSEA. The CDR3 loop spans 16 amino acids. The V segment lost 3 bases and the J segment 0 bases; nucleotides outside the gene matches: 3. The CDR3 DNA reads TGCAGCGTTGACGGACTAGCGGGGAGCTCCTACAATGAGCAGTTCTTC. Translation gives CSVDGLAGSSYNEQFF.

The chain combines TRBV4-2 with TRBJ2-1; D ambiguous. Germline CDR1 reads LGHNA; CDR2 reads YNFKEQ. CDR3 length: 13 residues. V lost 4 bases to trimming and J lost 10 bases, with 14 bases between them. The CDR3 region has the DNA TGTGCCAGCAGCCCTCTCGCCCTTGGCGAGCAGTTCTTC. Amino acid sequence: CASSPLALGEQFF.

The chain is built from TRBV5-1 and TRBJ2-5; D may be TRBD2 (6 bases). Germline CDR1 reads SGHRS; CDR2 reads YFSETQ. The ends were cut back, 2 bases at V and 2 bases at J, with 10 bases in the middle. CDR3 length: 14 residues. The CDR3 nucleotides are TGCGCCAGCAGCTTCCTCGGGAGACAAGAGACCCAGTACTTC. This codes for CASSFLGRQETQYF.